This record covers a single T cell receptor beta chain. Antigen specificity is unknown. This record comes from a study of blood T cells in healthy people across ages. Study-level results: A roughly linear age-dependent decrease characterized TCR beta diversity per million T cells.

For the second PCR, which ran for about 7 to 11 cycles, a sample-barcoded 5' primer and a J-beta primer mix were used. A single record per CDR3 protein comes from TCRdb applying MiXCR to the 5' RACE reads. Among about 800,000 distinct CDR3 sequences listed, approximately 25% were seen once. Germline CDR1 MDHEN, CDR2 SYDVKM. The CDR3 length is 17 residues. These sequences were also reported in another study, on T cells of mothers and their children. This second report adds: Extraction yielded RNA that went, in full, into cDNA synthesis at around 1.5 ug per 15 ul.

Specimen: blood. The clonotype comes from a boy aged 5-17 years in good health. The chain uses TRBV28 and TRBJ2-5; D not certain. The end of the DNA fits TRBJ2-1 better, so the J call may be wrong. This CDR3 reads CASTPSAVGDGPNEQFF. CDR3 bases: TGTGCCAGCACCCCCAGCGCAGTCGGTGACGGGCCCAATGAGCAGTTCTTC.